The T cell receptor (beta chain) described here comes from a study of blood T cell repertoires in COVID-19. Study overall: Some COVID-19 samples were acute and others convalescent; all came from the United States, Italy and Spain. T cells, B-cell-depleted T cells, or PBMCs provided the cDNA or gDNA that served as material.

As handled by the study authors: Reference gene primer amplification yielded estimated nucleated cell counts. Repertoires were generated with immunoSEQ multiplex PCR, while TCRdb's copy carries only in-frame clones and drops some. V and J calls plus clone size are reproduced from that table; the DNA served to infer D and trimming. The repertoire includes around 150,000 clones, 85% of them detected once, and less than 3.5% sits in the top ten. The length of the CDR3 is 16 residues. Per germline, CDR1 MGHDK and CDR2 SYGVNS. V shed 0 bases, J shed 8 bases, and the junction held 5 bases outside the gene matches.

Sequenced material: peripheral blood. The chain has TRBV25-1 and TRBJ2-1; 12 bases agree with TRBD1. This TCR was recovered from a human donor with acute or convalescent COVID-19. The donor label of this sample is uncertain. In nucleotides, the CDR3 is TGTGCCAGCAGTGAATACCTCGGGACAGGGGGCGATGAGCAGTTCTTC. It is translated as CASSEYLGTGGDEQFF.